This T cell receptor beta chain was identified in a study of cytomegalovirus exposure and HLA in healthy donors. The PCR contained 60 Vbeta and 13 Jbeta primers. The repertoire was sequenced with immunoSEQ multiplex PCR; TCRdb's copy has only in-frame clones and lacks some. The table lists approximately 140,000 clones, roughly four fifths of them singletons. V was pared by 3 bases and J by 6 bases, with 4 bases of the junction left unmatched. Germline values: CDR1 MRHNA, CDR2 SNTAGT. This CDR3 spans 13 amino acids. This clone turned up a few times. Sequencing was done on a sample of PBMCs. The V and J genes are TRBV6-4 and TRBJ1-1; 7 nucleotides agree with TRBD1. This receptor was obtained from a young man in good health and CMV-seropositive. The chain's CDR3 is CASSDQTGAEAFF. DNA of the CDR3: TGTGCCAGCAGTGATCAAACAGGGGCTGAAGCTTTCTTT.